These T cell receptor beta chains were read from a single sample in a study of beta chain features in type 1 diabetes. This table comes from immunoSEQ multiplex PCR, and its TCRdb copy is limited to in-frame clones, with some not included. The data contain tens of thousands of clones, 69% of them singletons. Sequences were obtained from Tregs from blood. The receptors stem from a man aged 18 to 35 with type 1 diabetes. Each CDR3 is given with its conserved first and last residue. The order of the fields is J gene, V gene, CDR3 protein.

TRBJ2-3 | TRBV2 | CASSSSARTASTDTQYF
TRBJ1-2 | TRBV18 | CASSREGQIGYTF
TRBJ2-4 | TRBV6-5 | CASRGQGKNIQYF
TRBJ2-7 | TRBV4-2 | CASSQSTEGEQYF
TRBJ2-7 | TRBV19 | CASSGSVFNEQYF
TRBJ2-1 | TRBV7-2 | CASSVGRGRAMIYEQFF
TRBJ1-1 | TRBV6-6 | CASRGQTSEAFF
TRBJ1-3 | TRBV10-1 | CASSEGGRPGNTIYF
TRBJ2-2 | TRBV27 | CASSLAGGTGELFF
TRBJ2-7 | TRBV28 | CASSSSTVSYEQYF
TRBJ2-7 | TRBV4-1 | CASSQGGDRVNEQYF
TRBJ1-1 | TRBV5-1 | CASSGTGGTAFF
TRBJ1-5 | TRBV9 | CASSVGQSYQPQHF
TRBJ1-1 | TRBV6-1 | CASSEGTARRMNTEAFF
TRBJ2-2 | TRBV5-1 | CASSTGTLNTGELFF
TRBJ2-7 | TRBV18 | CASSHSSSYEQYF
TRBJ2-3 | TRBV18 | CASPSLSGGTDTQYF
TRBJ2-2 | TRBV15 | CATSRDRTSGRSGELFF
TRBJ2-2 | TRBV2 | CASSEVVGGGTGELFF
TRBJ1-2 | TRBV6-6 | CASSQVGQGHGYTF
TRBJ2-1 | TRBV5-1 | CASSGGALGVNEQFF
TRBJ2-1 | TRBV30 | CAWSSTSGRYEQFF
TRBJ2-5 | TRBV7-8 | CASSSGTPGETQYF
TRBJ2-7 | TRBV28 | CASRGWTGREQYF
TRBJ2-3 | TRBV28 | CASSPRLTGGEGMRAQYF
TRBJ2-1 | TRBV27 | CASSLSTSGRHAYNEQFF
. | TRBV5-4 | CASSPVSGAYYEQYF
TRBJ2-7 | TRBV5-6 | CASSGLRRESYEQYF
TRBJ2-7 | TRBV29-1 | CSVVRGRDEQYF
TRBJ1-5 | TRBV2 | CASSPGPGRGSNQPQHF
TRBJ2-1 | TRBV6-5 | CATRLAYNEQFF
TRBJ2-3 | TRBV9 | CASSVIPRDTDTQYF
TRBJ1-4 | TRBV7-2 | CASSFQGSTNEKLFF
TRBJ2-1 | TRBV28 | CASSFRSGGPKDEQFF
TRBJ2-7 | TRBV18 | CASSPGVRGGSSYEQYF
TRBJ1-5 | TRBV5-6 | CASSRWQGFQPQHF
TRBJ1-5 | TRBV19 | CASSRTGVPFNQPQHF
TRBJ2-3 | TRBV7-2 | CASSLVAGRGTDTQYF
TRBJ1-1 | TRBV5-4 | CASSSFRQGLFFRAEAFF
TRBJ2-3 | TRBV28 | CASSLSGPTSGGADTQYF
TRBJ2-7 | TRBV28 | CASSFSGSGVYEQYF
TRBJ1-2 | TRBV7-9 | CASSPKQGASGYTF
TRBJ1-5 | TRBV30 | CAWSRQMTGHSNQPQHF
TRBJ2-7 | TRBV15 | CATSIRQDSSYEQYF
TRBJ2-3 | TRBV18 | CASSSSTDTQYF
TRBJ2-7 | TRBV28 | CASSFSGTPQYF